This TCR beta chain was captured in a study of lymphopenia after photon versus proton radiotherapy. Assay: immunoSEQ multiplex PCR; the TCRdb copy retains only in-frame clones and omits some. The sample lists roughly 76,000 clones, about nine tenths occurring once. The ends were cut back, 0 bases at V and 6 bases at J, with 11 bases in the middle. Germline-derived CDR1 and CDR2 are SQVTM and ANQGSEA. This CDR3 comprises 13 residues. In the case of this clone: The antigen is not known.

Study-wide results and caveats: Oligoclonal CD8+ Temra expansion after nadir drove photon patients' diversity drop. Authors raise, but do not show, better survival with proton therapy. Photon-treated patients lost naive T cells and TCR diversity; proton-treated stayed stable.

The origin of this receptor is a woman in her forties with cholangiocarcinoma. V is TRBV29-1 and J is TRBJ1-2; D might be TRBD1 (6 bases). This specimen consisted of peripheral blood, obtained from a patient treated with photon-based radiotherapy. CDR3 in amino acids: CSVEDTGFHGYTF. The CDR3 DNA sequence: TGCAGCGTTGAAGACACAGGGTTTCATGGCTACACCTTC. The full variable domain, in which reference TRBV29-1 and TRBJ1-2 provide the parts outside the CDR3, is SAVISQKPSRDICQRGTSLTIQCQVDSQVTMMFWYRQQPGQSLTLIATANQGSEATYESGFVIDKFPISRPNLTFSTLTVSNMSPEDSSIYLCSVEDTGFHGYTFGSGTRLTVV.